Each of the 30 T cell receptor beta chains below was sequenced from the same sample in a study of cytomegalovirus exposure and HLA in healthy donors. PCR involved 60 Vbeta and 13 Jbeta primers. Generated by immunoSEQ multiplex PCR, the TCRdb table keeps only in-frame clones and is missing some. The sample carries 130,000 or so clones, 84% recorded once. The sequencing sample was made of PBMCs. All receptors come from a woman aged 18 to 35 in good health and CMV-seropositive.

CDR3 protein: CASGLAAGGQPQHF. The CDR3 DNA sequence: TGTGCTAGTGGTTTGGCCGCGGGGGGTCAGCCCCAGCATTTT. This rearrangement joins TRBV12-5 to TRBJ1-5; D is perhaps TRBD1 (5 bases). Looked up from germline, CDR1 is LGHNT and CDR2 is FRNRAP. V lost 1 base and J lost 6, with 10 bases in between. The CDR3 consists of 14 residues.

The table lists this clone with a few counts. V is TRBV6-4 and J is TRBJ1-4; TRBD1 is a possible D gene (5 bases). Between the trimmed V and J ends, which lost 3 bases and 3 bases, there was a span of 11 bases. CDR1 and CDR2 (germline): MRHNA, SNTAGT. CDR3 length: 15 residues. The CDR3 coding sequence is TGTGCCAGCAGTGAACTGGGACTGCCTAATGAAAAACTGTTTTTT. The encoded protein is CASSELGLPNEKLFF.

On this clone itself: At one end, the junction sequence differs from germline, possibly due to a read error. CDR3 region: CSSSLMERLFF. As DNA, the CDR3 is TGTTCCAGCAGCTTAATGGAGAGACTGTTTTTT. The chain links TRBV7-9 to TRBJ1-4, with D unclear. The CDR3 is 11 amino acids. The germline CDR1 and CDR2 sequences are SEHNR and FQNEAQ (reference sequence).

This chain connects TRBV10-3 to TRBJ2-5; perhaps TRBD1 as D (5 bases). Between the trimmed V and J ends, which lost 7 bases and 0 bases, there was a span of 12 bases. Germline-derived CDR1 and CDR2 are ENHRY and SYGVKD. CDR3 length equals 14 residues. The chain's CDR3 is CAIKGGRDQETQYF. The CDR3 nucleotides read TGTGCCATCAAAGGCGGCAGGGACCAAGAGACCCAGTACTTC.

The V and J genes are TRBV5-6 and TRBJ2-7; 7 bases are shared with TRBD2. The CDR3 contains 16 residues. CDR1 and CDR2 from the germline V gene are SGHDT and YYEEEE. V shed 3 bases, J shed 5 bases, and the junction held 14 bases outside the gene matches. CDR3 amino acids: CASSYTPSGPPDEQYF. For the CDR3, the DNA is TGTGCCAGCAGCTATACCCCTAGCGGACCCCCGGACGAGCAGTACTTC. Drawing the rest from reference TRBV5-6 and TRBJ2-7, the complete variable domain is DAGVTQSPTHLIKTRGQQVTLRCSPKSGHDTVSWYQQALGQGPQFIFQYYEEEERQRGNFPDRFSGHQFPNYSSELNVNALLLGDSALYLCASSYTPSGPPDEQYFGPGTRLTVT.

V is TRBV10-3 and J is TRBJ1-1; perhaps TRBD1 as D (5 bases). From germline, CDR1 is ENHRY and CDR2 SYGVKD. The CDR3 runs to 13 residues. Trimming shortened V by 7 bases and J by 2 bases, and 11 bases separated the two germline ends. The CDR3 region is CAIKTELNTEAFF. In DNA form, the CDR3 reads TGTGCCATCAAGACAGAACTCAACACTGAAGCTTTCTTT.

Note on this clone: One end of the junction is discordant with germline, which a read error may explain. The chain links TRBV7-7 to TRBJ2-2, with 9 bases lining up with TRBD2. CDR1 SSHAT and CDR2 FNYEAQ come from the germline V gene (reference sequence). This CDR3 has 15 residues. For the CDR3, the DNA is TGTGCTAGCAGCTTAGGGCGGGGGGGCACCGGGGAGCTGTTTTTT. This codes for CASSLGRGGTGELFF.

This clone has only a few counts. The sample contains more than one DNA sequence encoding this CDR3. The J gene is TRBJ2-3, the V gene TRBV19; 8 bases agree with TRBD1. The CDR3 loop spans 13 amino acids. The germline V gene encodes CDR1 LNHDA and CDR2 SQIVND (reference sequence). V lost 6 bases and J lost 1; bases outside the gene matches: 0. The DNA of the CDR3 is TGTGCCAGTAGGGACAGGGGCACAGATACGCAGTATTTT. It translates to CASRDRGTDTQYF.

This clone turned up a few times. The chain carries TRBV2 and TRBJ1-1; the match to TRBD1 covers 7 bases. V trimming: 5 bases; J trimming: 5 bases; junction bases outside the gene matches: 8. The CDR3 loop spans 14 amino acids. Germline V gene data show CDR1 as SNHLY and CDR2 as FYNNEI. The CDR3 spells CASSPRTGLTEAFF. In nucleotides, the CDR3 is TGTGCCAGCAGTCCTCGGACAGGCCTTACTGAAGCTTTCTTT.

This clone was detected a few times. The chain has TRBV5-1 and TRBJ2-7, with 7 bases that match TRBD1. In germline, CDR1 is SGHRS, CDR2 YFSETQ. V shed 4 bases and J 4 bases; nucleotides not matched to a gene: 14. The CDR3 contains 16 residues. The CDR3 is CASSPDPGQTMYEQYF. For the CDR3, the DNA is TGCGCCAGCAGCCCAGATCCGGGACAGACGATGTACGAGCAGTACTTC. Variable domain in full (rest from reference TRBV5-1 and TRBJ2-7): KAGVTQTPRYLIKTRGQQVTLSCSPISGHRSVSWYQQTPGQGLQFLFEYFSETQRNKGNFPGRFSGRQFSNSRSEMNVSTLELGDSALYLCASSPDPGQTMYEQYFGPGTRLTVT.

The count of this clone is one. The rearrangement uses TRBV6-6 and TRBJ2-1, with 10 bases matching TRBD1. J lost 9 bases, V lost 6 bases, and 8 bases had no gene match. In germline, CDR1 is MNHNY, CDR2 SVGAGI (reference sequence). The CDR3 runs to 14 residues. The CDR3 nucleotides are TGTGCCAGCAGACACGGACAGGGGGTGGGTGAGCAGTTCTTC. Translating gives CASRHGQGVGEQFF.

The chain combines TRBV6-6 with TRBJ2-1; 7 bases agree with TRBD1. The junction had 6 bases not matched to a gene; V was cut back by 4 bases and J by 0 bases. CDR1 is MNHNY, CDR2 SVGAGI, per germline (reference sequence). There are 16 residues in the CDR3. The CDR3 DNA reads as TGTGCCAGCAGTTTTCCGACAGGGCGCTCCTACAATGAGCAGTTCTTC. This encodes CASSFPTGRSYNEQFF.

The V call is TRBV5-1, the J call TRBJ1-3; 7 nucleotides agree with TRBD1. There are 16 residues in the CDR3. V was pared by 4 bases and J by 2 bases, with 9 bases of the junction left unmatched. Germline-derived CDR1 and CDR2 are SGHRS and YFSETQ. CDR3 bases: TGCGCCAGCAGCCCGGAGGGGACAGCCACTGGAAACACCATATATTTT. Its translation: CASSPEGTATGNTIYF.

The rearrangement links TRBV5-1 to TRBJ1-2; TRBD1 matches at 10 bases. CDR1 and CDR2 (germline): SGHRS, YFSETQ. Unmatched junction bases numbered 11, after V lost 10 bases and J lost 8 bases. The CDR3 runs 13 residues. The CDR3 nucleotides are TGCGCCTCTGGATCCGGACAGGGGGAGGGCTACACCTTC. This sequence encodes CASGSGQGEGYTF.

The chain uses TRBV11-1 and TRBJ1-1; tentative D call: TRBD1 (6 bases). There are 19 residues in the CDR3. CDR1 and CDR2 from the germline V gene are SGHAT and FQDESV (reference sequence). The ends were cut back, 5 bases at V and 0 bases at J, with 25 bases in the middle. CDR3 bases: TGTGCCAGCAGCCTAAAGAGGAGACAGGCTGATATAATGAACACTGAAGCTTTCTTT. Protein: CASSLKRRQADIMNTEAFF. Full variable domain (missing parts from reference TRBV11-1 and TRBJ1-1): EAEVAQSPRYKITEKSQAVAFWCDPISGHATLYWYRQILGQGPELLVQFQDESVVDDSQLPKDRFSAERLKGVDSTLKIQPAELGDSAMYLCASSLKRRQADIMNTEAFFGQGTRLTVV.

This clone was seen a handful of times. Germline is not matched at one junction end, which may reflect a read error. This chain joins TRBV7-9 and TRBJ1-1, with D hard to call. CDR1 and CDR2 from the germline V gene are SEHNR and FQNEAQ (reference sequence). This CDR3 spans 12 amino acids. The CDR3 DNA sequence: TGTTCCAGCAGCTTATTCGTCACTGAAGCTTTCTTT. Its translation: CSSSLFVTEAFF.

This CDR3 reads CASSPTGEVAEKLFF. CDR3 DNA sequence: TGTGCCAGCAGTCCAACAGGGGAAGTTGCTGAAAAACTGTTTTTT. The chain uses TRBV28 and TRBJ1-4, with 7 bases identical to TRBD1. From germline, CDR1 is MDHEN and CDR2 SYDVKM. The V gene end was trimmed by 5 bases and the J gene end by 7 bases; junction bases not matched to a gene: 10. CDR3 length: 15 residues.

The count of this clone is one. The CDR3 DNA follows: TGTGCCAGCAGCATCCCGGGGTCGACGAACACCGGGGAGCTGTTTTTT. Its translation: CASSIPGSTNTGELFF. V and J are TRBV28 and TRBJ2-2; a possible D gene is TRBD2 (5 bases). The CDR3 extends over 16 amino acids. Germline V gene lookup returns CDR1 MDHEN and CDR2 SYDVKM. Trimming took 6 bases from V and 0 from J, leaving 14 bases between them.

The rearrangement uses TRBV14 and TRBJ2-2, with a possible D match to TRBD1 (5 bases). Deletions cut 2 bases from V and 1 base from J, with 8 bases between. The CDR3 is 15 residues long. Looked up from germline, CDR1 is SGHDN and CDR2 is FVKESK. The CDR3 DNA reads TGTGCCAGCAGCCAATGGCAGGGGAACACCGGGGAGCTGTTTTTT. This codes for CASSQWQGNTGELFF.

This clone came up once. The chain combines TRBV21-1 with TRBJ2-3; the D call TRBD2 from the table was never checked on the DNA. TRBV21-1 is classified as a pseudogene. This CDR3 spans 17 amino acids. The CDR3 here is CASSKGERGEVLDTQYF. In nucleotides, the CDR3 is TGTGCCAGCAGCAAAGGGGAACGGGGGGAAGTTTTAGATACGCAGTATTTT.

This clone was detected a few times. The genes are TRBV6-5 and TRBJ2-1; 7 nucleotides match TRBD1. V lost 8 bases to trimming and J lost 4 bases; unmatched junction nucleotides: 5. CDR1 is MNHEY, CDR2 SVGAGI, per germline. The CDR3 sequence is 13 residues long. The CDR3 sequence is CASYRDSYNEQFF. CDR3 in DNA: TGTGCCAGCTACCGGGACAGTTACAATGAGCAGTTCTTC.

The count of this clone is one. The rearrangement joins TRBV6-4 to TRBJ2-1; 7 bases are shared with TRBD2. The CDR3 sequence is 14 residues long. The V gene end was trimmed by 2 bases and the J gene end by 2 bases; junction bases not matched to a gene: 0. Germline V gives CDR1 MRHNA, CDR2 SNTAGT. The CDR3 DNA reads TGTGCCAGCAGTGACGGGGGGGCCTACAATGAGCAGTTCTTC. Amino acid sequence: CASSDGGAYNEQFF.

In nucleotides, the CDR3 is TGTGCCAGCAGTGAAGATGAGGGACAGTCCTACGAGCAGTACTTC. This translates into CASSEDEGQSYEQYF. V usage is TRBV6-1 and J usage is TRBJ2-7, with 7 bases identical to TRBD1. Germline CDR1 MNHNS, CDR2 SASEGT. V lost 1 base, J lost 1 base, and 4 bases stayed unmatched. The CDR3 totals 15 residues.

V is TRBV6-5 and J is TRBJ2-2; D might be TRBD1 (5 bases). This CDR3 has 15 residues. V was shortened by 2 bases and J by 5 bases, with 12 bases between the two germline ends. Germline CDR1 and CDR2: MNHEY and SVGAGI. The CDR3 DNA reads as TGTGCCAGCAGTTACAAGACAGATTTAACCGGGGAGCTGTTTTTT. This sequence encodes CASSYKTDLTGELFF.

The rearrangement uses TRBV29-1 and TRBJ2-1; D perhaps matches TRBD1 (6 bases). The CDR3 is 11 amino acids. Trimming cost V 2 bases and J 7 bases, with 6 bases left between them. Per germline, CDR1 SQVTM and CDR2 ANQGSEA. The CDR3: CSVERGNEQFF. CDR3 sequence (DNA): TGCAGCGTTGAAAGGGGGAATGAGCAGTTCTTC.

The chain is built from TRBV6-1 and TRBJ2-7, with 12 nucleotides matching TRBD2. V gave up 1 base and J gave up 5 bases; unmatched junction bases: 6. The CDR3 runs to 16 residues. Germline V gene data show CDR1 as MNHNS and CDR2 as SASEGT. DNA of the CDR3: TGTGCCAGCAGTGAAGTGCAGACTAGCGGGGGCGACGAGCAGTACTTC. The encoded protein is CASSEVQTSGGDEQYF.

The rearrangement uses TRBV2 and TRBJ1-2; 8 bases are shared with TRBD1. V lost 6 bases to trimming and J lost 2 bases; unmatched junction nucleotides: 5. Germline V CDR1 and CDR2: SNHLY, FYNNEI. This CDR3 is built from 14 residues. The CDR3 DNA reads as TGTGCCAGCAGGGAGGACAGGGAAAACTATGGCTACACCTTC. Its protein is CASREDRENYGYTF.

This clone has only a few counts. V is TRBV11-2 and J is TRBJ1-6; TRBD1 is a possible D gene (5 bases). Looked up from germline, CDR1 is SGHAT and CDR2 is FQNNGV. The length of the CDR3 is 18 residues. Deletions cut 5 bases from V and 4 bases from J, with 21 bases between. CDR3 DNA sequence: TGTGCCAGCAGCCCTGCAGGGAGGGCCTCGCCTTATAATTCACCCCTCCACTTT. It encodes CASSPAGRASPYNSPLHF.

Here the CDR3 reads CASSLAPGMDSPLHF. The CDR3 coding sequence is TGTGCCAGCAGCTTGGCCCCGGGTATGGATTCACCCCTCCACTTT. The chain carries TRBV5-5 and TRBJ1-6; D gene ambiguous. In germline, CDR1 is SGHKS, CDR2 YYEKEE (reference sequence). This CDR3 is 15 amino acids long. V lost 0 bases and J 8 bases, leaving 12 bases between the germline ends.

Points on this clone: At one end the junction does not follow the germline gene, possibly because of a read error. This chain joins TRBV7-9 and TRBJ2-2; D gene unclear. CDR3 length equals 16 residues. Germline V gives CDR1 SEHNR, CDR2 FQNEAQ (reference sequence). The CDR3 DNA reads as TGTTCCAGCAGCCATCCGTCTAACTCCAACACCGGGGAGCTGTTTTTT. Translated: CSSSHPSNSNTGELFF.